These 20 T cell receptor beta chains share one sample of origin, sequenced in a study of identical twins. TCRdb independently ran MiXCR on the 5' RACE reads; one entry per CDR3 protein. The sample consists of around 250,000 distinct CDR3 sequences, 10% to 15% of them appearing once. This sample also appeared in a second study, on yellow fever vaccine responses in identical twins.

Sequenced: memory (CD45RO+) T cells sorted from blood. These receptors originate from a woman under 30 in good health.

This clonotype was counted between two and nine times. The gene calls are TRBV7-3 and TRBJ2-4; no reliable D call. The CDR3 is 13 amino acids. The ends were cut back, 0 bases at V and 0 bases at J, with 0 bases in the middle. From germline, CDR1 is SGHTA and CDR2 FQGTGA. This CDR3 is CASSLTAKNIQYF. DNA for the CDR3: TGTGCCAGCAGCTTAACAGCCAAAAACATTCAGTACTTC.

There are many counts of this clonotype. The chain employs TRBV6-2 or TRBV6-3 and TRBJ2-3; a weak D match, TRBD2 (6 bases). The germline V gene has CDR1 MNHEY and CDR2 SVGEGT. The CDR3 is 12 residues long. The V gene lost 2 bases and the J gene lost 9 bases, with 9 bases spanning the gap. CDR3: CASSYGGETQYF. CDR3 in DNA: TGTGCCAGCAGTTACGGAGGGGAAACGCAGTATTTT.

This clonotype has at least ten counts. The rearrangement joins TRBV7-2 to TRBJ2-7, with D hard to call. Trimming removed 5 bases from V and 2 bases from J, with 10 bases in between. Germline-derived CDR1 and CDR2 are SGHTA and FQGNSA. The CDR3 is 13 amino acids. The CDR3 region is CASSPGLTYEQYF. Here the CDR3 DNA reads TGTGCCAGCAGCCCAGGCCTTACCTACGAGCAGTACTTC.

The CDR3 reads CASSRGTEAVRQYF. CDR3 bases: TGTGCCAGCAGTCGGGGAACGGAGGCGGTTCGGCAGTACTTC. The V call is TRBV7-9, the J call TRBJ2-7; D is possibly TRBD2 (5 bases). This CDR3 contains 14 residues. With 6 bases removed from V and 9 bases from J, the gap between germline ends came to 21 bases. In germline, CDR1 is SEHNR, CDR2 FQNEAQ (reference sequence).

In its sample, this clonotype was seen many times. The chain combines TRBV12-3 or TRBV12-4 with TRBJ1-1; D call uncertain. V was shortened by 3 bases and J by 0 bases, with 11 bases between the two germline ends. The CDR3 spans 15 residues. In DNA, the CDR3 is TGTGCCAGCAGTTTGAAAACACCCTTGAACACTGAAGCTTTCTTT. Translating gives CASSLKTPLNTEAFF.

This clonotype was seen more than once but under ten times. V is TRBV20-1 and J is TRBJ2-7, with D perhaps TRBD1 (5 bases). CDR1 is DFQATT, CDR2 SNEGSKA, per germline (reference sequence). This CDR3 contains 16 residues. Trimming stripped 2 bases from V and 5 bases from J, with 22 bases between. The CDR3 loop reads CSARPIGWQGRNEQYF. In nucleotides, the CDR3 is TGCAGTGCTAGACCCATCGGATGGCAGGGTCGGAACGAGCAGTACTTC.

This clonotype was counted ten times or more. The rearrangement uses TRBV12-5 and TRBJ2-4; 9 nucleotides agree with TRBD1. V dropped 5 bases and J dropped 6; count of bases not matched to a gene: 2. There are 13 residues in the CDR3. Germline-derived CDR1 and CDR2 are LGHNT and FRNRAP. In DNA form, the CDR3 reads TGTGCTAGTGGTGAGGACAGGGGAAACATTCAGTACTTC. It translates to CASGEDRGNIQYF. The full variable domain, in which reference TRBV12-5 and TRBJ2-4 provide the parts outside the CDR3, is DARVTQTPRHKVTEMGQEVTMRCQPILGHNTVFWYRQTMMQGLELLAYFRNRAPLDDSGMPKDRFSAEMPDATLATLKIQPSEPRDSAVYFCASGEDRGNIQYFGAGTRLSVL.

This clonotype was counted ten times or more. As DNA, the CDR3 is TGCAGTGCTAGAGATTATACAAGCTATACCTACGAGCAGTACTTC. It codes for CSARDYTSYTYEQYF. The rearrangement joins TRBV20-1 to TRBJ2-7, with D unclear. Germline values: CDR1 DFQATT, CDR2 SNEGSKA (reference sequence). The CDR3 sequence is 15 residues long. The V end was cut by 0 bases, the J end by 2 bases, with 14 bases between.

This chain links TRBV6-5 with TRBJ2-5, with 9 bases fitting TRBD1. The CDR3 loop spans 16 amino acids. The V gene's germline CDR1 is MNHEY and CDR2 SVGAGI. Trimming cost V 0 bases and J 4 bases; bases outside gene matches: 6. The CDR3 bases are TGTGCCAGCAGTTACTCGCCGGGACAGGGAAGAGAGACCCAGTACTTC. Encoded protein: CASSYSPGQGRETQYF.

The V and J genes are TRBV7-9 and TRBJ2-5; the D is unclear. Germline V lookup: CDR1 SEHNR, CDR2 FQNEAQ (reference sequence). Trimming pared 2 bases from V and 5 bases from J, leaving 6 bases between. This CDR3 contains 12 residues. CDR3 bases: TGTGCCAGCAGCTTAATGGGGGAGACCCAGTACTTC. This codes for CASSLMGETQYF.

This clonotype was detected a few times. J is TRBJ1-6 and V is TRBV18; unclear D gene. Germline CDR1 reads KGHSH; CDR2 reads LQKENI. The CDR3 consists of 13 residues. Trimming cost V 3 bases and J 9 bases, with 9 bases left between them. The CDR3 here is CASSPASGSPLHF. CDR3 sequence (DNA): TGTGCCAGCTCACCGGCGAGTGGTTCACCCCTCCACTTT.

V is TRBV5-1 and J is TRBJ2-1; D is unclear. V was pared by 4 bases and J by 0 bases, with 11 bases between. This CDR3 comprises 15 residues. CDR1 is SGHRS, CDR2 YFSETQ, per germline. CDR3 residues: CASSKGVGSYNEQFF. The CDR3 nucleotides read TGCGCCAGCAGCAAAGGAGTCGGCTCCTACAATGAGCAGTTCTTC.

The chain carries TRBV2 and TRBJ2-1, with D unclear. CDR1 and CDR2 from the germline V gene are SNHLY and FYNNEI. V lost 8 bases to trimming and J lost 8 bases, with 10 bases between them. The CDR3 is made up of 11 amino acids. CDR3 DNA: TGTGCCAGCGGTGTTCGGTATGAGCAGTTCTTC. As protein: CASGVRYEQFF.

The sample holds a few counts of this clonotype. The gene calls are TRBV5-1 and TRBJ2-3; tentative D call: TRBD2 (7 bases). CDR3 length equals 12 residues. Germline CDR1 is SGHRS and CDR2 is YFSETQ. V was clipped by 2 bases and J by 8 bases, with 9 bases between them. CDR3: CASSLGGGTQYF. The CDR3 DNA sequence: TGCGCCAGCAGCTTAGGGGGGGGTACGCAGTATTTT.

This clonotype was seen more than once but under ten times. The chain joins TRBV25-1 to TRBJ2-5, with D hard to call. This CDR3 region has 10 residues. V was trimmed by 3 bases and J by 8 bases, leaving 4 bases between them. Germline V CDR1 and CDR2: MGHDK, SYGVNS. The CDR3 loop reads CASSERTQYF. Here the CDR3 DNA reads TGTGCCAGCAGTGAGAGAACCCAGTACTTC.

This clonotype has a count of ten or more. This chain uses TRBV5-4 with TRBJ2-1; TRBD1 is a possible D gene (5 bases). This CDR3 comprises 15 residues. V was cut by 0 bases and J by 7 bases, with 14 bases left in between. CDR1 is SGHNT and CDR2 is YYREEE in the germline V gene (reference sequence). The CDR3 DNA reads as TGTGCCAGCAGCTTGGTAGGGGCCCCCGGAAATGAGCAGTTCTTC. Translation: CASSLVGAPGNEQFF.

The genes are TRBV7-6 and TRBJ2-3; unclear D gene. The V and J ends lost 8 bases and 0 bases respectively, with 9 bases between them. The CDR3 sequence is 13 residues long. Germline V gene data show CDR1 as SGHVS and CDR2 as FNYEAQ. The CDR3 protein is CASVRISTDTQYF. CDR3 sequence (DNA): TGTGCCAGCGTTAGAATTAGCACAGATACGCAGTATTTT.

This clonotype has ten or more counts. The chain uses TRBV5-1 and TRBJ2-3, with 13 nucleotides matching TRBD2. Germline CDR1 and CDR2: SGHRS and YFSETQ. CDR3 size: 17 residues. V gave up 4 bases and J gave up 0 bases; unmatched junction bases: 5. The CDR3 reads CASSPRTSGGSTDTQYF. The CDR3 DNA follows: TGCGCCAGCAGCCCCCGGACTAGCGGGGGTAGCACAGATACGCAGTATTTT.

This clonotype has more than one count but fewer than ten. The chain employs TRBV29-1 and TRBJ2-3; TRBD1 is a possible D gene (6 bases). Trimming shortened V by 6 bases and J by 7 bases, and 20 bases separated the two germline ends. Germline CDR1 reads SQVTM; CDR2 reads ANQGSEA. The CDR3 has 14 residues. CDR3 sequence reads: CSVPIDAQGNTQYF. The CDR3 region has the DNA TGCAGCGTCCCTATCGATGCTCAGGGGAATACGCAGTATTTT.

This rearrangement joins TRBV20-1 to TRBJ1-1, with a weak D call TRBD1 (6 bases). Germline V gives CDR1 DFQATT, CDR2 SNEGSKA (reference sequence). CDR3 length: 14 amino acids. V lost 0 bases and J lost 0, with 8 bases in between. The CDR3 region is CSAREGHLNTEAFF. CDR3 DNA: TGCAGTGCTAGAGAGGGACATTTGAACACTGAAGCTTTCTTT.